This T cell receptor beta chain was retrieved from a study of shared T cell receptors in the human thymus (dated by TCRdb to 2020 to 2023). Some background on the complete study: The study examined how the human thymus generates shared, self-reactive T-cell receptor alpha chains.

With respect to this clone: The target of this receptor is not known. No per-base quality is available; no much larger clone lies one base away.

Library preparation used the immunoSEQ multiplex PCR assay. TCRdb took over this immuneACCESS table, retaining in-frame rearrangements with V and J assigned. Such tables are incomplete; in checked studies, under half of the missing clones stem from an unresolved V gene, and the remainder is unexplained. The sample records hundreds of thousands of clones, approximately 89% of which are singletons. The ten largest clones add up to approximately 0.0097% of the sample. The germline V gene encodes CDR1 MDHEN and CDR2 SYDVKM. Deletion took 10 bases off V and 5 bases off J, with a span of 23 bases between the germline ends. The CDR3 measures 15 amino acids from cysteine to phenylalanine. Only the CDR3 DNA is retained, 45 bases long and in frame from the first base. These data were likewise used in another study, on human thymus T cells. That second publication adds: In Finland, the donors were immunologically healthy infants who were having open corrective cardiac surgery for congenital heart defects. Thymus tissue was collected as surgical resects that were removed during corrective cardiac surgery. V and J gene segment usage appeared biased in both thymic and peripheral blood repertoires. The related research found that thymic TCR repertoires overlapped highly between unrelated individuals. The study characterized TCR alpha and beta repertoires from about 8 infant thymus samples and a few related peripheral blood samples. Donor ages ranging from roughly 6 to 250 days were recorded, and a handful of male and a couple of female infants were included in the cohort. After being mechanically released from the tissue, thymocytes were kept at -70 degrees C in pellets of about 8.5-32 million cells. Genomic DNA was extracted from frozen cell pellets with a QIAsymphony instrument. The immunoSEQ multiplex PCR assay was used to amplify the TCRB and TCRAD loci from a standardized quantity of quality-controlled genomic DNA. Amplicons spanned the V(D)J region at a length sufficient to cover the CDR3 and identify V and J genes. Amplicon sequencing was performed on an Illumina platform through the commercial immunoSEQ service. Corrections for primer bias and sequencing errors followed previously described methods, while TCRAD and TCRB definitions were based on the IMGT database. immunoSEQ Analyzer 3.0 and VDJTools were used for repertoire analysis, which covered basic statistics, V/J segment usage, diversity estimates, rarefaction and pairwise overlap. Diversity was estimated using the Chao1, ChaoE, Efron-Thisted, Shannon and inverse Simpson indices, and was also estimated on datasets down-sampled to the size of the smallest sample. Repertoire overlap was assessed by strict matching of CDR3 nucleotide sequence, V gene and J gene, and clustering was done by Jaccard-based multidimensional scaling. On average, approximately 790,000 unique TCRB clonotypes were obtained from thymus samples, compared with roughly 84,000 from blood samples.

This sequence uses TRBV28 and TRBJ1-2; tentative D gene TRBD1, with 5 bases matching. This clonotype was obtained from a boy under three years old with a congenital heart defect. Donor details come from another sample of the same person, matched by shared clones. What was sequenced was thymocytes. The DNA sequence follows: TGTGCCACTTCGATGGCAGGGAAGGATCGATATGGCTACACCTTC. Its product reads: CATSMAGKDRYGYTF.